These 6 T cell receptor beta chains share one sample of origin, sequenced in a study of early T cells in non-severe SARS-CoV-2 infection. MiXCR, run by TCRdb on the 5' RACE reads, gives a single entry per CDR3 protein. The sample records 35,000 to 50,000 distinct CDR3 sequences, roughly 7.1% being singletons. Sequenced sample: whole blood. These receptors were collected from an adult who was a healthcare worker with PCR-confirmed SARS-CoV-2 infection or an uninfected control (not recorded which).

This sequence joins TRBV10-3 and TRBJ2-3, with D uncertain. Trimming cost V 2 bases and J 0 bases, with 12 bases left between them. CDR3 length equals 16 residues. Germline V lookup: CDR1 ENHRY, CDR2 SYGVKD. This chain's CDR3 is CAISEGQDPSTDTQYF. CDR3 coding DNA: TGTGCCATCAGTGAGGGGCAGGACCCTAGCACAGATACGCAGTATTTT.

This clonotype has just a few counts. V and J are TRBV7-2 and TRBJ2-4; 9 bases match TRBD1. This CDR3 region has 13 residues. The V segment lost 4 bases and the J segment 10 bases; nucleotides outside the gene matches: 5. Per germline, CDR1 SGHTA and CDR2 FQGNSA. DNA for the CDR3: TGTGCCAGCAGCTCCCGGGACAGGGAAATTCAGTACTTC. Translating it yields CASSSRDREIQYF.

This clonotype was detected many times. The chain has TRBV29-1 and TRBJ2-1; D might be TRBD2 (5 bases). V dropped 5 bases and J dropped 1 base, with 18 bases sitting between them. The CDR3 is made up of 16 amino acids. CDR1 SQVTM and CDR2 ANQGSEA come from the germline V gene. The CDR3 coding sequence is TGCAGCGTTCCTGAGGCCCTAGCCCGGTCCTACAATGAGCAGTTCTTC. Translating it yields CSVPEALARSYNEQFF.

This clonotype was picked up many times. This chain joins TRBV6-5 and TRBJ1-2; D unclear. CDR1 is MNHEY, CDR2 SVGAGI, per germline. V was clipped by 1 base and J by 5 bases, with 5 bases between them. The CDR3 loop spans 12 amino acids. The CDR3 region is CASSYFGYGYTF. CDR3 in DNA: TGTGCCAGCAGTTACTTTGGGTATGGCTACACCTTC.

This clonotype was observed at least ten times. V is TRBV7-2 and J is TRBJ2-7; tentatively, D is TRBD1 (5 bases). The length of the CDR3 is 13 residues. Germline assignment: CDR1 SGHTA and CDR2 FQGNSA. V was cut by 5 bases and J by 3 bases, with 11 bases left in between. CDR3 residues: CASSLLQDYEQYF. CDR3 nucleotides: TGTGCCAGCAGCCTTCTACAGGACTACGAGCAGTACTTC. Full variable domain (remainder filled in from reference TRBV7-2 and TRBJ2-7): GAGVSQSPSNKVTEKGKDVELRCDPISGHTALYWYRQSLGQGLEFLIYFQGNSAPDKSGLPSDRFSAERTGGSVSTLTIQRTQQEDSAVYLCASSLLQDYEQYFGPGTRLTVT.

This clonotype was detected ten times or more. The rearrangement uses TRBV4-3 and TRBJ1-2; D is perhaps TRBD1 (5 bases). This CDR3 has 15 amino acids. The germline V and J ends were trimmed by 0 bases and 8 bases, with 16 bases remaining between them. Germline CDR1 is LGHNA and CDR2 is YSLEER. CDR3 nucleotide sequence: TGCGCCAGCAGCCAAGATTTGGAGGGGATCGAGGGCTACACCTTC. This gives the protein CASSQDLEGIEGYTF.